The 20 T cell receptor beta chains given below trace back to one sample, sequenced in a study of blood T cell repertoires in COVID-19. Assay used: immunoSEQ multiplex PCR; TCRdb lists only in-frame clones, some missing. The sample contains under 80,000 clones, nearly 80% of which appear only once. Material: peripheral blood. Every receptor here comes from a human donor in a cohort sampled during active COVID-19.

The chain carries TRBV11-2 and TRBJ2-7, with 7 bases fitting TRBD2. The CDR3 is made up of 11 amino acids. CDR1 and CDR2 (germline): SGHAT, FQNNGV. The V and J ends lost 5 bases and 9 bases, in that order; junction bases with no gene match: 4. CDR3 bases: TGTGCCAGCAGCCCTGGGGGGGGGCAGTACTTC. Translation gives CASSPGGGQYF.

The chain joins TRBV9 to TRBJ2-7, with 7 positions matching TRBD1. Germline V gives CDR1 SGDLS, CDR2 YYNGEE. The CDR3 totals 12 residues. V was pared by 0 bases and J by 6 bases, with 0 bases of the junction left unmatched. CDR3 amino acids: CASSVGTGEQYF. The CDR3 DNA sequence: TGTGCCAGCAGCGTAGGGACAGGCGAGCAGTACTTC.

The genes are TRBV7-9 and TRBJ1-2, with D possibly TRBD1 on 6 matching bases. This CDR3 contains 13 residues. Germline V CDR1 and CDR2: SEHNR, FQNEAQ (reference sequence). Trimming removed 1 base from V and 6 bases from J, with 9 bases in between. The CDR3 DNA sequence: TGTGCCAGCAGCTTAGGGCAGGGGCATGGCTACACCTTC. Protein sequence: CASSLGQGHGYTF. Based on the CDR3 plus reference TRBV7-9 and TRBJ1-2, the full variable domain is DTGVSQNPRHKITKRGQNVTFRCDPISEHNRLYWYRQTLGQGPEFLTYFQNEAQLEKSRLLSDRFSAERPKGSFSTLEIQRTEQGDSAMYLCASSLGQGHGYTFGSGTRLTVV.

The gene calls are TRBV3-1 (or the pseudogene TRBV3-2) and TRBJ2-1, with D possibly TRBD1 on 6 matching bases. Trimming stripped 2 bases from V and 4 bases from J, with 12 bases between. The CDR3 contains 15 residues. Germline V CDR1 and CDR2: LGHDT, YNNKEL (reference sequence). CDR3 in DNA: TGTGCCAGCAGCCAATCGGACAGAAATTACAATGAGCAGTTCTTC. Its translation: CASSQSDRNYNEQFF.

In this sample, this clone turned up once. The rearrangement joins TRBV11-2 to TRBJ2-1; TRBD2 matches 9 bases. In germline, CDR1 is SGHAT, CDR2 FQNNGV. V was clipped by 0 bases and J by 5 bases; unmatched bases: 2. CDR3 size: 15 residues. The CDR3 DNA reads TGTGCCAGCAGCTTAGAGCGGGGGGGAAACAATGAGCAGTTCTTC. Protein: CASSLERGGNNEQFF.

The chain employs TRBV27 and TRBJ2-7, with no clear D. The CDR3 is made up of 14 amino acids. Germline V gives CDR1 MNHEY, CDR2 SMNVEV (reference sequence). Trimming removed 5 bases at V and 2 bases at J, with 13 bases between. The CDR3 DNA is TGTGCCAGCAGTCAAACCCGGGTCACCTACGAGCAGTACTTC. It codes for CASSQTRVTYEQYF.

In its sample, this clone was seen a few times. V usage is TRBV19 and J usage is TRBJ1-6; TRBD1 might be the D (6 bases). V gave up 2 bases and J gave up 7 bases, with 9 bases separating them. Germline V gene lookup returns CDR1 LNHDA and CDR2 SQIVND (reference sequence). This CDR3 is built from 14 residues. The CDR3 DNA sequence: TGTGCCAGTAGTATACGGACAGCAAATTCACCCCTCCACTTT. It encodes CASSIRTANSPLHF.

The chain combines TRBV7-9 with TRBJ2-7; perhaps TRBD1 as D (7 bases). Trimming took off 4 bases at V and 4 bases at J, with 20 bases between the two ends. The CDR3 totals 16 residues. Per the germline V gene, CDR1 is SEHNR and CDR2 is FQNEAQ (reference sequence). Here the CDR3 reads CASSYGRTGDFYEQYV. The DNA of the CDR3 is TGTGCCAGCAGCTATGGCCGTACAGGGGACTTTTACGAGCAGTACGTC.

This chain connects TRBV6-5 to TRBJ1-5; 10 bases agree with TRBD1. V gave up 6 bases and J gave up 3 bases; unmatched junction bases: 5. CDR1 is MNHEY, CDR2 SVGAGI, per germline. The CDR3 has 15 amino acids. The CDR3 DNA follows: TGTGCCAGCAGACTGGACAGGGGGTTCAATCAGCCCCAGCATTTT. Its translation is CASRLDRGFNQPQHF.

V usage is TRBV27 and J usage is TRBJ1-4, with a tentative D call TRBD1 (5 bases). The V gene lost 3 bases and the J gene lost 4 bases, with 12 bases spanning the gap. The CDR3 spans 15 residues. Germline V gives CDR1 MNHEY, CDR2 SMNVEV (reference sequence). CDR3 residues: CASSLKGVYNEKLFF. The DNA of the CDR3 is TGTGCCAGCAGTTTGAAAGGGGTCTATAATGAAAAACTGTTTTTT.

CDR3 sequence reads: CASSLTRQVTDYGYTF. The CDR3 nucleotides read TGTGCCAGCAGCCTCACCCGACAGGTTACCGACTATGGCTACACCTTC. V is TRBV7-2 and J is TRBJ1-2; maybe TRBD1 (6 bases). The CDR3 has 16 amino acids. Per the germline V gene, CDR1 is SGHTA and CDR2 is FQGNSA. Trimming took 5 bases from V and 3 from J, leaving 19 bases between them.

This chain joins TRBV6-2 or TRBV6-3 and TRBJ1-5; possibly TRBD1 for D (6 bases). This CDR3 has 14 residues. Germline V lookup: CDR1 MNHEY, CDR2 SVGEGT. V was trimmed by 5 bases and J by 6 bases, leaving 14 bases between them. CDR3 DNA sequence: TGTGCCAGCAGTACCTCGGGGGGCCGTCAGCCCCAGCATTTT. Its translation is CASSTSGGRQPQHF.

CDR3 loop: CASSLSGGRNSPLHF. In DNA, the CDR3 is TGCGCCAGCAGCTTGTCGGGGGGCAGAAATTCACCCCTCCACTTT. The chain uses TRBV5-1 and TRBJ1-6; possibly TRBD1 for D (6 bases). V lost 1 base, J lost 7 bases, and 12 bases lay in between. The CDR3 sequence is 15 residues long. Germline CDR1 is SGHRS and CDR2 is YFSETQ.

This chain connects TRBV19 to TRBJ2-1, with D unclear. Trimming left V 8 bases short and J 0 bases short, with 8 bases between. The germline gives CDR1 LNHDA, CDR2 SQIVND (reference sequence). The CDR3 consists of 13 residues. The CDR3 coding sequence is TGTGCCAGTGCGGAGAGCTCCTACAATGAGCAGTTCTTC. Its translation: CASAESSYNEQFF.

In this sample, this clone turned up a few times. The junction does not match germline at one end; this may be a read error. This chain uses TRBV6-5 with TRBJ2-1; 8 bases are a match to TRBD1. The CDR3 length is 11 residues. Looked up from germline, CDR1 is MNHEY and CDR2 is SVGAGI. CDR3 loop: CASNHRGERFF. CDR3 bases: TGTGCCAGCAACCACAGGGGGGAGCGGTTCTTC.

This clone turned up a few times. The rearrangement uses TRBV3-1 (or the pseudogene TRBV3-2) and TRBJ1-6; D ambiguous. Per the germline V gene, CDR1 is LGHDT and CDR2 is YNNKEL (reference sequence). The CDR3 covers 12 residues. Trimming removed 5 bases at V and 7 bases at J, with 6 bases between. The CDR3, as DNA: TGTGCCAGCAGCTCGAGGAATTCACCCCTCCACTTT. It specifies CASSSRNSPLHF.

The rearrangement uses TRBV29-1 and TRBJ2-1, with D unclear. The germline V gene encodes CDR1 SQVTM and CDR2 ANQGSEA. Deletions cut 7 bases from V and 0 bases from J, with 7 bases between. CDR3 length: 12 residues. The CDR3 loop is CSGRVSYNEQFF. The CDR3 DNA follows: TGCAGCGGTCGAGTCTCCTACAATGAGCAGTTCTTC.

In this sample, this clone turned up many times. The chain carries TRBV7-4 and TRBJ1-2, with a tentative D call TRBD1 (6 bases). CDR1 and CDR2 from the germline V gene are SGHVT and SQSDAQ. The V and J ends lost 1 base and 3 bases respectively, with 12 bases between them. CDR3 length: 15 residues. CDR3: CASSLGQGQYYGYTF. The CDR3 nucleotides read TGTGCCAGCAGCTTAGGCCAGGGACAATACTATGGCTACACCTTC.

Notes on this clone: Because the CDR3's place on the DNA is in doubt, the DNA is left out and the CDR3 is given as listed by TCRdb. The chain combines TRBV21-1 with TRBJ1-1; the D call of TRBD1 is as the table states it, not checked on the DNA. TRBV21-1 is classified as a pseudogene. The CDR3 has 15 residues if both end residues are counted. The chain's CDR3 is CASSKVGRGSTEAFF.

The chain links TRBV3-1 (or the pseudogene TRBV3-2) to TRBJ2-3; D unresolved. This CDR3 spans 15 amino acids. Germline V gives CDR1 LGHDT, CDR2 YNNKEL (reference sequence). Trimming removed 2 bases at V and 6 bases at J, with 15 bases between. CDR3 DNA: TGTGCCAGCAGCCAATTGCCCCAGTCCGGGGATACGCAGTATTTT. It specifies CASSQLPQSGDTQYF.